A single sample is the source of the 27 T cell receptor beta chains below, sequenced in a study of T cell repertoires in cytomegalovirus infection. TCRdb passed the reads through MiXCR, listing each CDR3 protein once. The sample has approximately 180,000 distinct CDR3 sequences; about a sixth are singletons. Sequencing used CD8+ T cells from PBMCs. These receptors were obtained from a human donor in good health (CMV status not recorded). Some clones in this sample may be carry-over from other donors' samples.

This clonotype turned up a few times. This chain links TRBV7-2 with TRBJ1-5; 7 positions agree with TRBD1. J lost 0 bases, V lost 5 bases, and 4 bases had no gene match. This CDR3 has 15 residues. Germline loops: CDR1 SGHTA, CDR2 FQGNSA. Here the CDR3 DNA reads TGTGCCAGCAGCGGGGGGACAGATAGCAATCAGCCCCAGCATTTT. Encoded protein: CASSGGTDSNQPQHF.

The chain combines TRBV7-2 with TRBJ1-4; D uncertain. From germline, CDR1 is SGHTA and CDR2 FQGNSA. The CDR3 sequence is 15 residues long. Trimming stripped 5 bases from V and 0 bases from J, with 10 bases between. This chain's CDR3 is CASSPAPPTNEKLFF. Written as DNA, the CDR3 is TGTGCCAGCAGCCCAGCCCCTCCAACTAATGAAAAACTGTTTTTT. Looking up the rest from reference TRBV7-2 and TRBJ1-4 gives the full variable domain: GAGVSQSPSNKVTEKGKDVELRCDPISGHTALYWYRQSLGQGLEFLIYFQGNSAPDKSGLPSDRFSAERTGGSVSTLTIQRTQQEDSAVYLCASSPAPPTNEKLFFGSGTQLSVL.

This clonotype occurred once. The chain carries TRBV11-1 and TRBJ1-1, with D unclear. The CDR3 has 12 residues. Per the germline V gene, CDR1 is SGHAT and CDR2 is FQDESV (reference sequence). V dropped 6 bases and J dropped 8 bases, with 13 bases sitting between them. CDR3 coding DNA: TGTGCCAGCAGTTTTTCGGGGAGCGAAGCTTTCTTT. Translation: CASSFSGSEAFF. The complete variable domain, with remaining parts taken from reference TRBV11-1 and TRBJ1-1, reads EAEVAQSPRYKITEKSQAVAFWCDPISGHATLYWYRQILGQGPELLVQFQDESVVDDSQLPKDRFSAERLKGVDSTLKIQPAELGDSAMYLCASSFSGSEAFFGQGTRLTVV.

This sequence joins TRBV7-2 and TRBJ2-1; 15 nucleotides match TRBD2. CDR3 size: 18 residues. Germline-derived CDR1 and CDR2 are SGHTA and FQGNSA. V trimming: 5 bases; J trimming: 0 bases; junction bases outside the gene matches: 5. The CDR3 loop is CASSLGTSGGSSYNEQFF. The CDR3 coding sequence is TGTGCCAGCAGCCTTGGGACTAGCGGGGGGAGCTCCTACAATGAGCAGTTCTTC.

This clonotype was detected a few times. The chain has TRBV5-6 and TRBJ2-5; TRBD2 aligns across 7 bases. The ends lost 0 bases at V and 1 base at J; junction bases unmatched: 6. Germline-derived CDR1 and CDR2 are SGHDT and YYEEEE. The CDR3 length is 16 residues. The CDR3, as DNA: TGTGCCAGCAGCTTGGAGGGACTATTCTCCCAAGAGACCCAGTACTTC. This sequence encodes CASSLEGLFSQETQYF. Supplemented by reference TRBV5-6 and TRBJ2-5, the full variable domain reads DAGVTQSPTHLIKTRGQQVTLRCSPKSGHDTVSWYQQALGQGPQFIFQYYEEEERQRGNFPDRFSGHQFPNYSSELNVNALLLGDSALYLCASSLEGLFSQETQYFGPGTRLLVL.

The chain links TRBV9 to TRBJ2-2; D call uncertain. Trimming took 0 bases from V and 6 from J, leaving 6 bases between them. Germline V gene sequence: CDR1 SGDLS, CDR2 YYNGEE. This CDR3 has 13 amino acids. The CDR3 region is CASSVGLAGELFF. The CDR3 DNA is TGTGCCAGCAGCGTAGGATTGGCCGGGGAGCTGTTTTTT.

This clonotype was counted between two and nine times. CDR3 residues: CATSRSQGGTEAFF. DNA for the CDR3: TGTGCCACCAGCAGATCCCAGGGTGGAACTGAAGCTTTCTTT. The chain carries TRBV15 and TRBJ1-1; TRBD1 is a possible D gene (5 bases). Trimming shortened V by 2 bases and J by 5 bases, and 12 bases separated the two germline ends. The CDR3 sequence is 14 residues long. The germline V gene encodes CDR1 LNHNV and CDR2 YYDKDF (reference sequence). Full variable domain (rest looked up from reference TRBV15 and TRBJ1-1): DAMVIQNPRYQVTQFGKPVTLSCSQTLNHNVMYWYQQKSSQAPKLLFHYYDKDFNNEADTPDNFQSRRPNTSFCFLDIRSPGLGDTAMYLCATSRSQGGTEAFFGQGTRLTVV.

There are a few counts of this clonotype. The rearrangement joins TRBV29-1 to TRBJ2-7, with TRBD1 as a possible D gene (5 bases). Germline values: CDR1 SQVTM, CDR2 ANQGSEA. This CDR3 contains 13 residues. The ends were cut back, 6 bases at V and 4 bases at J, with 16 bases in the middle. CDR3 sequence reads: CSVQDRIFYEQYF. The CDR3 DNA reads as TGCAGCGTACAAGACAGAATCTTTTACGAGCAGTACTTC.

This clonotype was detected ten times or more. V usage is TRBV7-2 and J usage is TRBJ1-1; D perhaps matches TRBD1 (5 bases). Germline V lookup: CDR1 SGHTA, CDR2 FQGNSA. V lost 7 bases, J lost 7 bases, and 16 bases lay in between. The CDR3 runs 13 residues. The CDR3 here is CASIGTEYFEAFF. CDR3 DNA sequence: TGTGCCAGCATCGGGACGGAATATTTTGAAGCTTTCTTT.

CDR3 bases: TGTGCCAGCAGTTACCTGAGCCTGAACACCGGGGAGCTGTTTTTT. The encoded protein is CASSYLSLNTGELFF. The chain links TRBV6-2 or TRBV6-3 to TRBJ2-2; the D is unclear. The CDR3 has 15 residues. CDR1 is MNHEY and CDR2 is SVGEGT in the germline V gene. V shed 2 bases and J shed 1 base, with 8 bases lying between them.

The chain couples TRBV6-2 or TRBV6-3 to TRBJ2-1, with unresolved D. V lost 4 bases and J 2 bases, leaving 6 bases between the germline ends. Germline CDR1 MNHEY, CDR2 SVGEGT. There are 13 residues in the CDR3. CDR3 sequence: CASSFPTYNEQFF. The CDR3 nucleotides are TGTGCCAGCAGTTTCCCAACCTACAATGAGCAGTTCTTC.

This chain joins TRBV4-2 and TRBJ2-2; 7 bases map to TRBD1. The CDR3 consists of 15 residues. The J segment lost 4 bases and the V segment lost 4 bases, leaving 6 bases of the junction unmatched. From germline, CDR1 is LGHNA and CDR2 YNFKEQ. CDR3 sequence reads: CASSPGQVPTGELFF. In nucleotides, the CDR3 is TGTGCCAGCAGCCCCGGACAGGTTCCCACCGGGGAGCTGTTTTTT.

This clonotype was picked up a small number of times. The V and J genes are TRBV7-2 and TRBJ1-1; D uncertain. Germline CDR1 reads SGHTA; CDR2 reads FQGNSA. Between the trimmed V and J ends, which lost 4 bases and 2 bases, there was a span of 20 bases. The CDR3 length is 17 residues. The CDR3 nucleotides are TGTGCCAGCAGCTCATCTCCCATCCGGGTGGATAACACTGAAGCTTTCTTT. Protein sequence: CASSSSPIRVDNTEAFF.

This rearrangement joins TRBV25-1 to TRBJ1-2; D gene unclear. This CDR3 comprises 13 residues. Trimming took off 1 base at V and 3 bases at J, with 6 bases between the two ends. CDR1 is MGHDK, CDR2 SYGVNS, per germline. The CDR3 DNA reads as TGTGCCAGCAGTGAATCGGGGTACTATGGCTACACCTTC. Protein: CASSESGYYGYTF.

A remark on this clonotype: Compared with germline, one end of the junction differs, possibly owing to a read error. As DNA, the CDR3 is TGTGCCGGCAGCTGGACAGACTCATCTTACTATGGCTACACCTTC. Translated, it gives CAGSWTDSSYYGYTF. This chain joins TRBV7-9 and TRBJ1-2; weak D call: TRBD1 (6 bases). CDR3 length equals 15 residues. Germline loops: CDR1 SEHNR, CDR2 FQNEAQ (reference sequence).

This CDR3 is CSVEDWGLAGGMQYF. The CDR3 nucleotides are TGCAGCGTTGAAGATTGGGGACTAGCGGGGGGGATGCAGTATTTT. V is TRBV29-1 and J is TRBJ2-3; 16 bases are shared with TRBD2. V gave up 0 bases and J gave up 11 bases; unmatched junction bases: 5. This CDR3 contains 15 residues. Germline loops: CDR1 SQVTM, CDR2 ANQGSEA.

This clonotype was recorded at least ten times. V and J are TRBV7-2 and TRBJ1-5; no reliable D call. The CDR3 contains 15 residues. With 2 bases removed from V and 0 bases from J, the gap between germline ends came to 8 bases. Germline loops: CDR1 SGHTA, CDR2 FQGNSA. The CDR3 protein is CASSLLVNSNQPQHF. The DNA of the CDR3 is TGTGCCAGCAGCTTACTGGTAAATAGCAATCAGCCCCAGCATTTT.

The chain has TRBV28 and TRBJ2-3, with TRBD1 matching over 7 bases. The CDR3 extends over 12 amino acids. CDR1 and CDR2 (germline): MDHEN, SYDVKM. J gave up 4 bases and V 11 bases, and 6 bases lay outside the gene matches. This CDR3 is CALSRGPDTQYF. The CDR3 nucleotides read TGTGCCCTCTCGAGGGGGCCAGATACGCAGTATTTT.

The CDR3 region has the DNA TGTGCCAGCAGCTTAAGAGGCGGGGGGACGTACGAGCAGTACTTC. It yields the protein CASSLRGGGTYEQYF. The rearrangement links TRBV7-9 to TRBJ2-7; 8 bases agree with TRBD2. CDR3 size: 15 residues. With V trimmed by 2 bases and J by 4 bases, 7 bases remained unmatched. The germline V gene has CDR1 SEHNR and CDR2 FQNEAQ (reference sequence).

The chain has TRBV6-5 and TRBJ2-3; D is unclear. In germline, CDR1 is MNHEY, CDR2 SVGAGI. The CDR3 loop spans 14 amino acids. Between the trimmed V and J ends, which lost 0 bases and 2 bases, there was a span of 6 bases. DNA of the CDR3: TGTGCCAGCAGTTACTCCCCTACCACAGATACGCAGTATTTT. This gives the protein CASSYSPTTDTQYF.

This clonotype was detected a few times. Germline is not matched at one junction end, which may reflect a read error. The rearrangement uses TRBV28 and TRBJ2-6; D is uncertain. CDR3 length equals 19 residues. In germline, CDR1 is MDHEN, CDR2 SYDVKM. CDR3 nucleotides: TGTGCCAGCAGTTCCCTTACCGGCCTTACCTACTCTGAGGCCAACGTCCTGACTTTC. Translating gives CASSSLTGLTYSEANVLTF.

This clonotype was picked up a small number of times. J is TRBJ1-1 and V is TRBV7-9; D possibly corresponds to TRBD1 (5 bases). V lost 5 bases, J lost 1 base, and 14 bases lay in between. The CDR3 covers 15 residues. Germline CDR1 SEHNR, CDR2 FQNEAQ (reference sequence). Here the CDR3 DNA reads TGTGCCAGCAGCCGATGGGGACTCGAGAACACTGAAGCTTTCTTT. The encoded protein is CASSRWGLENTEAFF.

The rearrangement joins TRBV7-8 to TRBJ1-5; 10 bases are shared with TRBD1. CDR1 SGHVS and CDR2 FQNEAQ come from the germline V gene. The CDR3 has 15 residues. Unmatched junction bases numbered 6, after V lost 5 bases and J lost 5 bases. DNA of the CDR3: TGTGCCAGCAGCCCGAGACAGGGGGCAGATCAGCCCCAGCATTTT. Amino acid sequence: CASSPRQGADQPQHF.

A few counts support this clonotype. This chain uses TRBV12-3 or TRBV12-4 with TRBJ2-3, with 9 bases matching TRBD2. The V segment lost 4 bases and the J segment 0 bases; nucleotides outside the gene matches: 5. There are 16 residues in the CDR3. The CDR3 sequence is CASSSPLAGSTDTQYF. DNA of the CDR3: TGTGCCAGCAGTTCCCCCCTAGCGGGGAGCACAGATACGCAGTATTTT.

This sequence joins TRBV6-2 or TRBV6-3 and TRBJ2-1, with 11 bases aligning to TRBD2. Germline lookup yields CDR1 MNHEY and CDR2 SVGEGT. Trimming at V came to 7 bases and at J to 7 bases, leaving 9 bases not matched to a gene. The CDR3 covers 15 residues. The CDR3 DNA follows: TGTGCCAGCACCTCTTTAGCGGGGGGGCCGAATGAGCAGTTCTTC. Translated, it gives CASTSLAGGPNEQFF.

This chain joins TRBV19 and TRBJ2-5, with 9 bases aligning to TRBD1. The J segment lost 2 bases and the V segment lost 6 bases, leaving 7 bases of the junction unmatched. Germline lookup yields CDR1 LNHDA and CDR2 SQIVND (reference sequence). This CDR3 spans 15 amino acids. CDR3 protein: CASSPGTGNQETQYF. In DNA, the CDR3 is TGTGCCAGTAGCCCCGGGACAGGGAATCAAGAGACCCAGTACTTC.

The chain recombines TRBV30 with TRBJ1-1; no firm D call. From germline, CDR1 is GTSNPN and CDR2 SVGIG (reference sequence). Between the trimmed V and J ends, which lost 0 bases and 3 bases, there was a span of 11 bases. The CDR3 contains 14 residues. The CDR3 coding sequence is TGTGCCTGGAGTGTACCGGACGGTTACACTGAAGCTTTCTTT. Amino acid sequence: CAWSVPDGYTEAFF.